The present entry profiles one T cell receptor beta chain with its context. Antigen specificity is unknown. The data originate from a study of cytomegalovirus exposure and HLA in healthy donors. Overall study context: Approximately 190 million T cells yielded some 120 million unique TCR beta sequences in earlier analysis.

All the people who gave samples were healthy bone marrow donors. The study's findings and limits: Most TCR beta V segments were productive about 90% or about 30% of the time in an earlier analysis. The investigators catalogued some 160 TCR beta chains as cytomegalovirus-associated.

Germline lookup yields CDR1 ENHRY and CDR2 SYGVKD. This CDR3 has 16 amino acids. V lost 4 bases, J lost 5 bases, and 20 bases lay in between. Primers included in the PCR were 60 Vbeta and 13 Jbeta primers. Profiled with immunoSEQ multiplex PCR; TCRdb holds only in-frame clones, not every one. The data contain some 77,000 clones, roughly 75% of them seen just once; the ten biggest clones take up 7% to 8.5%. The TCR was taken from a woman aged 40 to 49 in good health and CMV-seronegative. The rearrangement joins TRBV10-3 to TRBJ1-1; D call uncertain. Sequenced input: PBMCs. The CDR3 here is CAISGRGPHMTTEAFF. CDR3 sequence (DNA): TGTGCCATCAGTGGAAGAGGGCCCCATATGACTACTGAAGCTTTCTTT.